Listed here is a single T cell receptor beta chain. Germline V gene sequence: CDR1 LGHDT, CDR2 YNNKEL (reference sequence). J was trimmed by 2 bases and V by 1 base; bases with no gene match: 5. This CDR3 comprises 15 residues. The sample originates from a study of T cell responses to AZD1222 COVID-19 vaccine. Produced via immunoSEQ multiplex PCR; TCRdb's table is partial and in-frame only. The table has roughly 95,000 clones, 85% to 90% seen once. The sample consisted of peripheral blood, taken on day 0 of AZD1222 vaccination. The sequence came from an adult in good health. This chain connects TRBV3-1 (or the pseudogene TRBV3-2) to TRBJ2-7; 7 bases fit TRBD1. DNA for the CDR3: TGTGCCAGCAGCCAAGGCACAGGGGTCGCCTACGAGCAGTACTTC. This gives the protein CASSQGTGVAYEQYF.